Below, one TCR beta chain is given with its context. Its specificity is unknown. The germline V and J ends were trimmed by 2 bases and 1 base, with 9 bases remaining between them. The CDR3 runs to 15 residues. CDR1 and CDR2 from the germline V gene are SGHRS and YFSETQ. The data are from a study of PD-1 blockade in classical Hodgkin lymphoma. Findings and limits, study-wide: CD4+ but not CD8+ TCR diversity rose significantly by C4D1.

Sequencing used immunoSEQ multiplex PCR; TCRdb keeps in-frame clones, though not all of them. The repertoire holds 75,000 to 100,000 clones, with around four fifths as singletons. There was relapse after autologous stem cell transplantation in every patient, and there was variation in brentuximab vedotin exposure. This chain links TRBV5-1 with TRBJ2-2; the D gene is possibly TRBD2 (6 bases). This TCR was sampled from a human donor with classical Hodgkin lymphoma. Sample: peripheral blood mononuclear cells (PBMCs), taken at baseline. The CDR3 sequence is CASSFSGGNTGELFF. CDR3 coding DNA: TGCGCCAGCAGCTTTTCCGGGGGGAACACCGGGGAGCTGTTTTTT.